This is a list of T cell receptor beta chains from one sample in a study of cytomegalovirus exposure and HLA in healthy donors. Data came from immunoSEQ multiplex PCR; TCRdb stores just in-frame clones and leaves some out. The data contain some 200,000 clones, about 80% of them singletons. Material: PBMCs. These receptors were taken from a girl between 10 and 17 years old in good health and CMV-seronegative. CDR3s include the opening cysteine and the closing phenylalanine or tryptophan. The D gene is left open where the match is weak. Some rows have no size entry. The others give once, few or many, or a class for an expanded clone.

- TRBJ1-1 - TRBV27 TGTGCCAGCAATCCAACCCGTTGGGGGCCTTTGGAAGCTTTCTTT CASNPTRWGPLEAFF
TRBD2 TRBJ2-7 - TRBV28 TGTGCCAGCACCACCCTGTCGAGATTAGCGGGGTATTACGAGCAGTACTTC CASTTLSRLAGYYEQYF
- TRBJ2-3 - TRBV15 TGTGCCACCCGATACAGGGAAGGGGCAGATACGCAGTATTTT CATRYREGADTQYF
- TRBJ1-1 - TRBV5-1 TGCGCCAGCAGCTTGGTGGGGCCTGAAGCTTTCTTT CASSLVGPEAFF
TRBD2 TRBJ2-1 - TRBV6-5 TGTGCCAGCAGTCGTAGCGGGAGGGGCAATGAGCAGTTCTTC CASSRSGRGNEQFF
- TRBJ2-1 - TRBV6-5 TGTGCCAGCAGGCCCGACAGTTACTCCTACAATGAGCAGTTCTTC CASRPDSYSYNEQFF
TRBD1 TRBJ2-1 few TRBV18 TGTGCCAGCTCACCACGGAAAAGACAGGGGGCAGGGTACAATGAGCAGTTCTTC CASSPRKRQGAGYNEQFF
TRBD1 TRBJ2-2 - TRBV2 TGTGCCACCGTAGGGACCACAGGGGTAGGCGGGGAGCTGTTTTTT CATVGTTGVGGELFF
- TRBJ1-2 - TRBV18 TGTGCCAGCTCACCACCTCTTAACTATGGCTACACCTTC CASSPPLNYGYTF
- TRBJ2-1 - TRBV27 TGTGCCAGCAGCCCTTCCTTGAGGAATGAGCAGTTCTTC CASSPSLRNEQFF
- TRBJ2-5 - TRBV23-1 TGCGCCAGCAGTCTTGCCGGGACAGCGGGAGAGACCCAGTACTTC CASSLAGTAGETQYF
- TRBJ2-5 - TRBV2 TGTGCCAGCAGTGAAGCCCTAGCCGTGTACCAAGAGACCCAGTACTTC CASSEALAVYQETQYF
- TRBJ1-6 - TRBV7-9 TGTGCCAGCAGCTTAGCCGGGTCCAGCGGTTCACCCCTCCACTTT CASSLAGSSGSPLHF
TRBD1 TRBJ2-3 - TRBV27 TGTGCCAGCAGTTCATACAGGGACAGTATGGATACGCAGTATTTT CASSSYRDSMDTQYF
- TRBJ1-5 - TRBV28 TGTGCCAGCAGCCCGGGGGGCACAAGGGGCATAGGGAATCAGCCCCAGCATTTT CASSPGGTRGIGNQPQHF
TRBD2 TRBJ2-1 - TRBV15 TGTGCCACCAGCAGAGATCGCTTAGCGGTTGCGGGAGCTTACAATGAGCAGTTCTTC CATSRDRLAVAGAYNEQFF
- TRBJ1-3 - TRBV4-3 TGCGCCAGCAGCCCATACCCGACACGCGGAAACACCATATATTTT CASSPYPTRGNTIYF
- TRBJ2-2 - TRBV5-4 TGTGCCAGCAGCCCGCTCGGGGGTGGCACCGGGGAGCTGTTTTTT CASSPLGGGTGELFF
TRBD1 TRBJ2-5 - TRBV28 TGTGCCGCACAGGGGCGTTCGGTGGAGACCCAGTACTTC CAAQGRSVETQYF
- TRBJ2-7 - TRBV30 TGTGCCTTGGATACGGGGAACCCCTACGAGCAGTACTTC CALDTGNPYEQYF
TRBD2 TRBJ2-1 once TRBV28 TGTGCCAGCAGTTTCAAAGCCGGGACTATGTACAATGAGCAGTTCTTC CASSFKAGTMYNEQFF
- TRBJ1-1 - TRBV29-1 TGCAGCGCCTCCGGGGGCACTGAAGCTTTCTTT CSASGGTEAFF
TRBD2 TRBJ2-7 once TRBV5-4 TGTGCCAGCAGCTTGGAGGGGTCGGGAGGGGGCGAGCAGTACTTC CASSLEGSGGGEQYF
- TRBJ1-1 - TRBV12-5 TGTGCTAGTGGTTCGGGGTTTATGGGTATAGCTTTCTTT CASGSGFMGIAFF
TRBD2 TRBJ2-3 - TRBV7-8 TGTGCCAGCAGCTTAGCACAGCGGGGGGGATACACAGATACGCAGTATTTT CASSLAQRGGYTDTQYF
- TRBJ2-1 - TRBV7-6 TGTGCCAGCAGCTTAGGCGGGACTGAGGTTGTCGGGGAGAGATACAATGAGCAGTTCTTC CASSLGGTEVVGERYNEQFF
- TRBJ1-6 - TRBV7-9 TGTTCCAGCAGCTTTCTCGGGAGCTCCTATAATTCACCCCTCCACTTT CSSSFLGSSYNSPLHF